These 24 T cell receptor beta chains share one sample of origin, sequenced in a study of blood T cell repertoires in COVID-19. The method was immunoSEQ multiplex PCR; TCRdb's version includes in-frame clones alone and lacks a portion of them. Of around 74,000 clones detected, approximately 90% appear once; the ten largest clones hold around 4.5%. Sequencing input: peripheral blood. These receptors were obtained from a man aged 50-60 years with active COVID-19.

The rearrangement uses TRBV23-1 and TRBJ2-1, with 11 bases lining up with TRBD1. TRBV23-1 is an ORF for which the function is uncertain. This CDR3 has 15 amino acids. With 7 bases clipped from V and 7 bases from J, the junction kept 9 bases outside the gene matches. The CDR3 loop is CASKRTGGAINEQFF. As DNA, the CDR3 is TGCGCCAGCAAACGGACAGGGGGCGCGATAAATGAGCAGTTCTTC.

This clone was recorded once. This chain connects TRBV29-1 to TRBJ1-3; D is uncertain. The CDR3 sequence is 14 residues long. V was clipped by 2 bases and J by 2 bases, with 10 bases between them. Germline V CDR1 and CDR2: SQVTM, ANQGSEA. CDR3 sequence (DNA): TGCAGCGTTGAATTAAACAACGCTGGAAACACCATATATTTT. Translated, it gives CSVELNNAGNTIYF.

This chain connects TRBV7-9 to TRBJ2-1; 9 positions match TRBD1. The CDR3 contains 18 residues. V lost 5 bases, J lost 0 bases, and 11 bases stayed unmatched. The germline CDR1 and CDR2 sequences are SEHNR and FQNEAQ (reference sequence). The CDR3 DNA sequence: TGTGCCAGCAGCGTTGGACAGGGGTCCCTGAGCTCCTACAATGAGCAGTTCTTC. Its translation is CASSVGQGSLSSYNEQFF.

This clone has more than one count but fewer than ten. V and J are TRBV4-1 and TRBJ2-5, with 8 bases that match TRBD1. V lost 3 bases and J lost 0; bases outside the gene matches: 6. Germline V gene data show CDR1 as MGHRA and CDR2 as YSYEKL. CDR3 length: 16 residues. CDR3 loop: CASSHLGQDNQETQYF. The CDR3 DNA follows: TGCGCCAGCAGCCACCTGGGACAGGACAACCAAGAGACCCAGTACTTC.

This rearrangement joins TRBV7-2 to TRBJ2-5; D may be TRBD2 (7 bases). Trimming removed 3 bases from V and 5 bases from J, with 13 bases in between. The germline CDR1 and CDR2 sequences are SGHTA and FQGNSA. The CDR3 has 14 residues. As DNA, the CDR3 is TGTGCCAGCAGCTTCGGGGGGCGCTGGGAGACCCAGTACTTC. Protein: CASSFGGRWETQYF.

V and J are TRBV24-1 and TRBJ2-3; TRBD2 matches 7 bases. There are 14 residues in the CDR3. V trimming: 9 bases; J trimming: 10 bases; junction bases outside the gene matches: 15. Germline CDR1 is KGHDR and CDR2 is SFDVKD. CDR3 nucleotide sequence: TGTGCCACCGGTGTGAGCGGGGCCCCATTAGCGCAGTATTTT. It is translated as CATGVSGAPLAQYF.

The gene calls are TRBV5-5 and TRBJ1-1; 7 bases match TRBD1. This CDR3 is 13 amino acids long. Per germline, CDR1 SGHKS and CDR2 YYEKEE (reference sequence). V shed 7 bases and J 4 bases; nucleotides not matched to a gene: 7. CDR3 in amino acids: CASERGRGTEAFF. CDR3 nucleotides: TGTGCCAGCGAAAGGGGGCGCGGCACTGAAGCTTTCTTT.

This chain uses TRBV28 with TRBJ1-4; 9 positions agree with TRBD1. The V segment lost 6 bases and the J segment 7 bases; nucleotides outside the gene matches: 3. The CDR3 spans 13 residues. Germline CDR1 and CDR2: MDHEN and SYDVKM. CDR3 region: CASSGTGPEKLFF. The CDR3 nucleotides are TGTGCCAGCAGCGGGACAGGGCCTGAAAAACTGTTTTTT.

The chain links TRBV28 to TRBJ1-5; D call uncertain. CDR1 MDHEN and CDR2 SYDVKM come from the germline V gene. The CDR3 covers 14 residues. Trimming removed 10 bases from V and 6 bases from J, with 19 bases in between. CDR3 amino acids: CATRPGVHSQPQHF. The DNA of the CDR3 is TGTGCCACCCGTCCAGGCGTTCATAGTCAGCCCCAGCATTTT.

This chain links TRBV28 with TRBJ1-5, with TRBD1 matching over 8 bases. V trimming: 8 bases; J trimming: 2 bases; junction bases outside the gene matches: 8. The CDR3 has 15 amino acids. Germline loops: CDR1 MDHEN, CDR2 SYDVKM. In nucleotides, the CDR3 is TGTGCCAGCCACGGGTTGGGACAGGGCAATCAGCCCCAGCATTTT. Amino acids: CASHGLGQGNQPQHF.

The chain is built from TRBV28 and TRBJ2-1; 9 nucleotides align to TRBD2. The CDR3 has 18 amino acids. Trimming took 3 bases from V and 7 from J; bases not matched to a gene: 16. Per germline, CDR1 MDHEN and CDR2 SYDVKM. CDR3 residues: CASSLEGWGSGSVNEQFF. The DNA for the CDR3 is TGTGCCAGCAGTTTGGAGGGGTGGGGTAGCGGGAGTGTGAATGAGCAGTTCTTC.

The chain recombines TRBV27 with TRBJ2-1, with D unresolved. Germline V CDR1 and CDR2: MNHEY, SMNVEV (reference sequence). V gave up 4 bases and J gave up 0 bases, with 4 bases separating them. The CDR3 sequence is 13 residues long. Written as DNA, the CDR3 is TGTGCCAGCAGTTCCTACTCCTACAATGAGCAGTTCTTC. Its protein product is CASSSYSYNEQFF.

In its sample, this clone was seen a few times. The chain recombines TRBV30 with TRBJ2-7, with a weak D call TRBD1 (6 bases). V was pared by 7 bases and J by 3 bases, with 16 bases between. CDR3 length equals 13 residues. The germline V gene encodes CDR1 GTSNPN and CDR2 SVGIG (reference sequence). The CDR3 DNA reads as TGTGCCTCGGACGGGACACCTAACTACGAGCAGTACTTC. This sequence encodes CASDGTPNYEQYF.

The chain carries TRBV5-1 and TRBJ2-3; possibly TRBD1 for D (6 bases). This CDR3 is 15 amino acids long. V lost 4 bases to trimming and J lost 2 bases, with 14 bases between them. CDR1 and CDR2 (germline): SGHRS, YFSETQ. The CDR3 bases are TGCGCCAGCAGCCCCCAGGGGATCTACACAGATACGCAGTATTTT. Protein product: CASSPQGIYTDTQYF.

The rearrangement joins TRBV2 to TRBJ2-1; 7 nucleotides match TRBD2. This CDR3 region has 11 residues. V lost 6 bases, J lost 14 bases, and 7 bases stayed unmatched. Germline V gives CDR1 SNHLY, CDR2 FYNNEI. CDR3 residues: CASSREETKFF. CDR3 sequence (DNA): TGTGCCAGCAGCCGGGAGGAGACTAAGTTCTTC.

J is TRBJ1-6 and V is TRBV9, with no clear D. The CDR3 loop spans 15 amino acids. The V gene's germline CDR1 is SGDLS and CDR2 YYNGEE. V was clipped by 3 bases and J by 0 bases, with 7 bases between them. The CDR3 sequence: CASSGRSSYNSPLHF. As DNA, the CDR3 is TGTGCCAGCAGCGGTAGAAGCTCCTATAATTCACCCCTCCACTTT.

The rearrangement uses TRBV10-3 and TRBJ2-3; D is uncertain. The CDR3 covers 13 residues. Deletions cut 6 bases from V and 2 bases from J, with 9 bases between. Germline CDR1 ENHRY, CDR2 SYGVKD. CDR3 loop: CAIRSPSTDTQYF. The CDR3 DNA follows: TGTGCCATCAGGAGCCCTTCCACAGATACGCAGTATTTT.

The V gene is TRBV2, the J gene TRBJ1-1, with TRBD1 identical over 8 bases. With 6 bases clipped from V and 1 base from J, the junction kept 4 bases outside the gene matches. This CDR3 contains 14 residues. Germline V gives CDR1 SNHLY, CDR2 FYNNEI. The CDR3 nucleotides read TGTGCCAGCAGCGCCGGGACAGGGAACACTGAAGCTTTCTTT. Protein: CASSAGTGNTEAFF.

V usage is TRBV9 and J usage is TRBJ2-7; a weak D match, TRBD2 (5 bases). Trimming shortened V by 4 bases and J by 4 bases, and 18 bases separated the two germline ends. The CDR3 consists of 15 residues. Germline CDR1 and CDR2: SGDLS and YYNGEE. Here the CDR3 DNA reads TGTGCCAGCAGCCTAGGACTGGGTCCCTTATACGAGCAGTACTTC. Protein sequence: CASSLGLGPLYEQYF.

This sequence joins TRBV10-3 and TRBJ2-7; TRBD2 agrees at 9 bases. V was pared by 2 bases and J by 2 bases, with 1 base of the junction left unmatched. The CDR3 has 14 amino acids. The germline V gene encodes CDR1 ENHRY and CDR2 SYGVKD. CDR3 sequence: CAISEGTSTYEQYF. The CDR3 DNA is TGTGCCATCAGTGAGGGGACTAGCACCTACGAGCAGTACTTC.

The chain combines TRBV7-7 with TRBJ1-4, with D unresolved. The V gene lost 1 base and the J gene lost 0 bases, with 9 bases spanning the gap. Germline CDR1 and CDR2: SSHAT and FNYEAQ (reference sequence). The CDR3 is 16 residues long. The CDR3 loop is CASSLGPSATNEKLFF. CDR3 nucleotide sequence: TGTGCCAGCAGCTTAGGCCCCAGTGCAACTAATGAAAAACTGTTTTTT.

The chain joins TRBV28 to TRBJ1-4, with D maybe TRBD1 (5 bases). V shed 5 bases and J shed 0 bases, with 7 bases lying between them. In germline, CDR1 is MDHEN, CDR2 SYDVKM. The CDR3 extends over 14 amino acids. CDR3 region: CASSRTPTNEKLFF. CDR3 nucleotide sequence: TGTGCCAGCAGTAGGACACCAACTAATGAAAAACTGTTTTTT.

The V and J genes are TRBV27 and TRBJ1-5; 7 bases match TRBD1. The germline V gene encodes CDR1 MNHEY and CDR2 SMNVEV (reference sequence). Losses at the gene ends were 5 bases for V and 6 bases for J; bases not matched to a gene: 7. CDR3 length: 14 amino acids. In DNA form, the CDR3 reads TGTGCCAGCAGTCTAAAGGGGGCCGGTCAGCCCCAGCATTTT. Translation gives CASSLKGAGQPQHF.

The rearrangement joins TRBV4-2 to TRBJ2-3, with TRBD1 matching over 7 bases. V lost 3 bases, J lost 4 bases, and 7 bases stayed unmatched. Germline CDR1 LGHNA, CDR2 YNFKEQ. The CDR3 extends over 15 amino acids. The CDR3 sequence is CASSQQGDGADTQYF. CDR3 in DNA: TGTGCCAGCAGCCAGCAGGGGGACGGGGCAGATACGCAGTATTTT.